This T cell receptor (beta chain) was documented in a study of blood T cell repertoires in COVID-19. Across the study: In each case, the material was cDNA or gDNA derived from T cells, B-cell-depleted T cells, or PBMCs.

Trimming shortened V by 3 bases and J by 0 bases, and 11 bases separated the two germline ends. The CDR3 runs 15 residues. Germline V lookup: CDR1 LNHDA, CDR2 SQIVND (reference sequence). In the original analysis: Quantification of nucleated cells was approximated via reference gene primer amplification. Sequenced by immunoSEQ multiplex PCR; TCRdb stores in-frame clones only, minus some. V, J and clone size are those of that table, while D and trimming were read from the DNA. The sample carries approximately 77,000 clones, more than 80% recorded once. This sequence joins TRBV19 and TRBJ1-2; TRBD1 might be the D (5 bases). The receptor's source is a woman in her seventies with acute or convalescent COVID-19. The sample was peripheral blood. CDR3 amino acids: CASSIGPGTNYGYTF. CDR3 DNA: TGTGCCAGTAGTATTGGGCCAGGGACTAACTATGGCTACACCTTC.